This T cell receptor (beta chain) was identified during a study of blood T cell repertoires in COVID-19. Study-wide context: Sites across the United States, Italy and Spain contributed samples from acute and convalescent COVID-19. In each case, the material was cDNA or gDNA derived from T cells, B-cell-depleted T cells, or PBMCs.

This clone appeared a few times. Original analysis: Quantification of nucleated cells was approximated via reference gene primer amplification. Method: immunoSEQ multiplex PCR; TCRdb's copy keeps in-frame clones and lacks some. From that table come the V and J calls and clone size; the DNA was used to work out D and trimming. The table lists tens of thousands of clones, 81% of them singletons, with roughly two fifths in the top ten. The origin of this receptor is an elderly man with acute or convalescent COVID-19. The sequencing sample was made of peripheral blood.

The chain's CDR3 is CATSDSRSSGNTIYF. DNA of the CDR3: TGTGCCACCAGTGATTCCCGGTCCTCTGGAAACACCATATATTTT. This chain uses TRBV24-1 with TRBJ1-3, with no clear D. V lost 2 bases and J 0 bases, leaving 7 bases between the germline ends. This CDR3 is 15 amino acids long. The germline gives CDR1 KGHDR, CDR2 SFDVKD.